This entry lists 21 T cell receptor beta chains sequenced from one sample in a study of blood T cell repertoires in COVID-19. Assay: immunoSEQ multiplex PCR; the TCRdb copy retains only in-frame clones and omits some. The repertoire holds about 170,000 clones, with about 88% as singletons. Material: peripheral blood. The receptors come from a woman at least 80 years old in a cohort sampled during active or convalescent COVID-19.

The gene calls are TRBV28 and TRBJ2-1; 9 bases match TRBD2. The germline V gene encodes CDR1 MDHEN and CDR2 SYDVKM. This CDR3 has 13 residues. The junction had 6 bases not matched to a gene; V was cut back by 8 bases and J by 7 bases. CDR3 sequence reads: CASRISGGNEQFF. The DNA for the CDR3 is TGTGCCAGCCGAATTAGCGGGGGAAATGAGCAGTTCTTC.

V is TRBV3-1 (or the pseudogene TRBV3-2) and J is TRBJ1-1; 8 bases fit TRBD1. CDR1 and CDR2 from the germline V gene are LGHDT and YNNKEL (reference sequence). Trimming at V came to 4 bases and at J to 1 base, leaving 2 bases not matched to a gene. This CDR3 contains 14 residues. As DNA, the CDR3 is TGTGCCAGCAGCCTCGACAGGGGGAACACTGAAGCTTTCTTT. This translates into CASSLDRGNTEAFF.

The gene calls are TRBV5-8 and TRBJ2-1; TRBD2 matches 11 bases. V shed 5 bases and J 6 bases; nucleotides not matched to a gene: 7. Germline CDR1 and CDR2: SGHTS and YDEGEE. This CDR3 is built from 15 residues. The CDR3 DNA sequence: TGTGCCAGCAGGAGTCCTAGCGGGAGGTTCAATGAGCAGTTCTTC. Residues: CASRSPSGRFNEQFF.

CDR3 residues: CASSMGQGDNNEQFF. CDR3 DNA: TGTGCCAGCAGCATGGGACAGGGAGATAACAATGAGCAGTTCTTC. This chain joins TRBV5-5 and TRBJ2-1; TRBD1 aligns across 9 bases. Trimming took 4 bases from V and 5 from J; bases not matched to a gene: 7. The germline gives CDR1 SGHKS, CDR2 YYEKEE (reference sequence). This CDR3 has 15 residues.

V and J are TRBV5-4 and TRBJ2-5; D not certain. Trimming shortened V by 4 bases and J by 1 base, and 5 bases separated the two germline ends. The germline gives CDR1 SGHNT, CDR2 YYREEE (reference sequence). The CDR3 is made up of 12 amino acids. Here the CDR3 DNA reads TGTGCCAGCAGCCTATCCCAAGAGACCCAGTACTTC. It translates to CASSLSQETQYF.

The chain carries TRBV19 and TRBJ2-3; 12 bases match TRBD1. The CDR3 is made up of 15 amino acids. The ends lost 5 bases at V and 4 bases at J; junction bases unmatched: 4. Germline V lookup: CDR1 LNHDA, CDR2 SQIVND (reference sequence). CDR3: CASSGGQGAADTQYF. Here the CDR3 DNA reads TGTGCCAGTAGTGGGGGACAGGGGGCCGCAGATACGCAGTATTTT.

J is TRBJ1-5 and V is TRBV5-8; D unclear. This CDR3 comprises 15 residues. Germline V CDR1 and CDR2: SGHTS, YDEGEE. With 6 bases removed from V and 0 bases from J, the gap between germline ends came to 13 bases. For the CDR3, the DNA is TGTGCCAGCAAGCTTTGGTCGTATAGCAATCAGCCCCAGCATTTT. Amino acids: CASKLWSYSNQPQHF.

The rearrangement joins TRBV5-1 to TRBJ1-1; the D gene is possibly TRBD1 (5 bases). V lost 0 bases and J 1 base, leaving 13 bases between the germline ends. Germline CDR1 and CDR2: SGHRS and YFSETQ. The CDR3 is 16 amino acids. CDR3 nucleotides: TGCGCCAGCAGCTTGGGACCTGCCGGGGGGAACACTGAAGCTTTCTTT. Amino acids: CASSLGPAGGNTEAFF. The variable domain in full, completed from reference TRBV5-1 and TRBJ1-1, reads KAGVTQTPRYLIKTRGQQVTLSCSPISGHRSVSWYQQTPGQGLQFLFEYFSETQRNKGNFPGRFSGRQFSNSRSEMNVSTLELGDSALYLCASSLGPAGGNTEAFFGQGTRLTVV.

This rearrangement joins TRBV2 to TRBJ2-5, with 9 positions matching TRBD2. The CDR3 is made up of 16 amino acids. Germline trimming cut 3 bases from V and 0 bases from J; bases unmatched to any gene: 5. CDR1 SNHLY and CDR2 FYNNEI come from the germline V gene. DNA for the CDR3: TGTGCCAGCAGTGACAGCAGCGGGGGGTACCAAGAGACCCAGTACTTC. It is translated as CASSDSSGGYQETQYF.

The chain couples TRBV10-1 to TRBJ2-7, with D possibly matching TRBD1 (6 bases). Trimming shortened V by 5 bases and J by 0 bases, and 14 bases separated the two germline ends. The CDR3 has 15 residues. In germline, CDR1 is WNHNN, CDR2 SYGVQD (reference sequence). The CDR3 sequence: CASSITGNPSYEQYV. The CDR3 DNA reads TGCGCCAGCAGTATTACAGGGAACCCCTCCTACGAGCAGTACGTC.

This chain connects TRBV6-5 to TRBJ1-2, with a possible D match to TRBD1 (6 bases). The ends were cut back, 8 bases at V and 0 bases at J, with 13 bases in the middle. The CDR3 length is 14 residues. In germline, CDR1 is MNHEY, CDR2 SVGAGI. Here the CDR3 DNA reads TGTGCCAGCGCCCAGGGGATCGCTAACTATGGCTACACCTTC. Amino acids: CASAQGIANYGYTF.

The rearrangement uses TRBV6-2 or TRBV6-3 and TRBJ2-5, with a weak D call TRBD2 (7 bases). Per germline, CDR1 MNHEY and CDR2 SVGEGT. The CDR3 is made up of 13 amino acids. V was trimmed by 4 bases and J by 4 bases, leaving 10 bases between them. The CDR3 DNA follows: TGTGCCAGCAGTTGGGGGGGCGGAGAGACCCAGTACTTC. The encoded protein is CASSWGGGETQYF.

The V gene is TRBV10-3, the J gene TRBJ1-2; 10 positions agree with TRBD1. The CDR3 sequence is 13 residues long. Germline-derived CDR1 and CDR2 are ENHRY and SYGVKD. The V segment lost 8 bases and the J segment 5 bases; nucleotides outside the gene matches: 5. The CDR3 sequence: CAISGTGVYGYTF. The CDR3 bases are TGTGCCATCTCCGGGACAGGGGTTTATGGCTACACCTTC.

This sequence joins TRBV3-1 (or the pseudogene TRBV3-2) and TRBJ1-2; possibly TRBD1 for D (6 bases). CDR3 length: 14 residues. Germline assignment: CDR1 LGHDT and CDR2 YNNKEL (reference sequence). Trimming stripped 4 bases from V and 7 bases from J, with 16 bases between. DNA of the CDR3: TGTGCCAGCAGCCGGGCGCAGGGGCGTAGTGGCTACACCTTC. Translation gives CASSRAQGRSGYTF.

This chain uses TRBV10-1 with TRBJ2-1; 10 positions agree with TRBD2. Germline CDR1 is WNHNN and CDR2 is SYGVQD (reference sequence). The CDR3 loop spans 16 amino acids. Germline trimming cut 6 bases from V and 0 bases from J; bases unmatched to any gene: 5. The CDR3 loop is CASSGLAASSYNEQFF. CDR3 in DNA: TGCGCCAGCAGCGGACTAGCGGCGAGCTCCTACAATGAGCAGTTCTTC.

This rearrangement joins TRBV28 to TRBJ2-5, with TRBD2 identical over 7 bases. The CDR3 has 14 residues. Germline-derived CDR1 and CDR2 are MDHEN and SYDVKM. With V trimmed by 0 bases and J by 9 bases, 7 bases remained unmatched. The CDR3 loop is CASSLWGEGEAQYF. In DNA form, the CDR3 reads TGTGCCAGCAGTTTATGGGGGGAGGGTGAGGCCCAGTACTTC.

This clone appeared once. This chain links TRBV9 with TRBJ2-1; weak D call: TRBD2 (6 bases). The V and J ends lost 0 bases and 5 bases respectively, with 12 bases between them. Germline V gene sequence: CDR1 SGDLS, CDR2 YYNGEE. CDR3 length equals 15 residues. CDR3 in DNA: TGTGCCAGCAGCGTAGGAAGCGGGTCCGACAATGAGCAGTTCTTC. This sequence encodes CASSVGSGSDNEQFF.

This clone was seen once. This sequence joins TRBV6-2 or TRBV6-3 and TRBJ2-3; TRBD2 aligns across 9 bases. V lost 5 bases and J lost 9; bases outside the gene matches: 9. The CDR3 has 14 residues. The germline CDR1 and CDR2 sequences are MNHEY and SVGEGT. Here the CDR3 DNA reads TGTGCCAGCAGTCTTAGCGGGGGCTCAGGGACGCAGTATTTT. This encodes CASSLSGGSGTQYF.

The chain employs TRBV5-4 and TRBJ2-5; 8 positions match TRBD1. The last part of the DNA fits TRBJ2-7 better; the J call may be wrong. The germline V gene encodes CDR1 SGHNT and CDR2 YYREEE (reference sequence). The CDR3 sequence is 14 residues long. The CDR3 is CASSIDRGPYEQYF. CDR3 nucleotides: TGTGCCAGCAGCATCGACAGGGGCCCCTACGAGCAGTACTTC.

This sequence joins TRBV18 and TRBJ1-2, with TRBD1 matching over 7 bases. The CDR3 has 13 amino acids. From germline, CDR1 is KGHSH and CDR2 LQKENI. Unmatched junction bases numbered 4, after V lost 3 bases and J lost 6 bases. The CDR3 DNA is TGTGCCAGCTCACCCGAGACAGGGAATGGCTACACCTTC. Amino acids: CASSPETGNGYTF.

In this sample, this clone turned up once. The chain is built from TRBV18 and TRBJ1-1; 7 bases are shared with TRBD1. The germline CDR1 and CDR2 sequences are KGHSH and LQKENI. Trimming removed 6 bases from V and 8 bases from J; junction bases left unmatched: 9. The CDR3 covers 13 residues. This CDR3 reads CASSYDREKEAFF. Here the CDR3 DNA reads TGTGCCAGCTCTTACGACAGGGAGAAGGAAGCTTTCTTT.